This T cell receptor (beta chain) was obtained from a study of T cells in Graves' hyperthyroidism and ophthalmopathy. As for the study in general: Sampling of peripheral blood happened at initial diagnosis, prior to any treatment.

This CDR3 comprises 13 residues. With 5 bases removed from V and 5 bases from J, the gap between germline ends came to 15 bases. Germline loops: CDR1 GTSNPN, CDR2 SVGIG (reference sequence). This clonotype was detected many times. TCR beta CDR3 regions were amplified from RNA. Primed by the HTBI set, a first-round RT-PCR was run on the TCR CDR3. TCRdb called the multiplex PCR reads again in MiXCR, with one record for every CDR3 protein. Of roughly 640,000 distinct CDR3 sequences in the sample, about 16% were seen once. Lactation, pregnancy, other autoimmune disease or uncontrolled infection excluded patients. Diagnoses used clinical symptoms, serum thyroxine and TRAb, thyroid ultrasound and orbital computed tomography.

The receptor was isolated from a woman aged 35 to 49 with Graves' ophthalmopathy. The chain joins TRBV30 to TRBJ1-1, with TRBD1 as a possible D gene (6 bases). Source material: blood. The CDR3 coding sequence is TGTGCCTGGGACACGGGGGGCGGTACTGAAGCTTTCTTT. This encodes CAWDTGGGTEAFF.